Reported below is one T cell receptor beta chain. Clones were read by immunoSEQ multiplex PCR, and TCRdb kept only the in-frame ones, dropping some. Here the sample spans about 59,000 clones, approximately 94% being singletons. The CDR3 spans 14 residues. Per germline, CDR1 KGHSH and CDR2 LQKENI. V shed 0 bases, J shed 8 bases, and the junction held 5 bases outside the gene matches. This sample was included in a study of T cell changes during pregnancy in multiple sclerosis. This clonotype was sampled from a female donor with multiple sclerosis, enrolled in a pregnancy study. This specimen was CD8+ T cells from peripheral blood mononuclear cells, taken after pregnancy. The gene calls are TRBV18 and TRBJ1-1, with TRBD1 identical over 8 bases. CDR3 sequence: CASSPPLTGAEAFF. The CDR3, as DNA: TGTGCCAGCTCACCACCGCTGACAGGGGCCGAAGCTTTCTTT.